Listed here is a single T cell receptor (beta chain). Germline V gives CDR1 SGHRS, CDR2 YFSETQ. Trimming left V 1 base short and J 1 base short, with 11 bases between. The CDR3 is 15 amino acids. The method was immunoSEQ multiplex PCR; TCRdb's version includes in-frame clones alone and lacks a portion of them. This table has roughly 200,000 clones, roughly 84% appearing once. These data originate in a study of blood T cell repertoires in COVID-19. For the study at large: PBMCs, B-cell-depleted T cells, or T cells provided the cDNA or gDNA that made up the material.

The specimen was peripheral blood. The source is a man aged 50 or older with active or convalescent COVID-19. This rearrangement joins TRBV5-1 to TRBJ2-5; maybe TRBD2 (5 bases). The CDR3 sequence is CASSLIPTSQETQYF. In nucleotides, the CDR3 is TGCGCCAGCAGCTTGATCCCTACTAGCCAAGAGACCCAGTACTTC. Full variable domain (remainder filled in from reference TRBV5-1 and TRBJ2-5): KAGVTQTPRYLIKTRGQQVTLSCSPISGHRSVSWYQQTPGQGLQFLFEYFSETQRNKGNFPGRFSGRQFSNSRSEMNVSTLELGDSALYLCASSLIPTSQETQYFGPGTRLLVL.